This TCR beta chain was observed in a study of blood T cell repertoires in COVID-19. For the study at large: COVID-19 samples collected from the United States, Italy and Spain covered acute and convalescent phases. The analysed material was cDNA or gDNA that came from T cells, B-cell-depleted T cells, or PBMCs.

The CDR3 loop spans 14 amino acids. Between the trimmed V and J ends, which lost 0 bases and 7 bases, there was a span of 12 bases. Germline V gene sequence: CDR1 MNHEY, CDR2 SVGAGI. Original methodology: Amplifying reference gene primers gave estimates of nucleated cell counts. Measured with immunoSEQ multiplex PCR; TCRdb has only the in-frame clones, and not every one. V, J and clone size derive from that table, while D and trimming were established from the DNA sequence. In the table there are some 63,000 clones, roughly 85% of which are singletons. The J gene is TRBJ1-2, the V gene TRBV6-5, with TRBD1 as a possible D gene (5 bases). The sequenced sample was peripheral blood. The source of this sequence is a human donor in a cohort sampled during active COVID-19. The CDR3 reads CASSYSPGGFGYTF. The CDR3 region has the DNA TGTGCCAGCAGTTACTCTCCCGGGGGTTTTGGCTACACCTTC.